This is a list of T cell receptor beta chains from one sample in a study of T cell repertoires in cytomegalovirus infection. TCRdb fed the reads into MiXCR, producing one record per CDR3 protein. The repertoire consists of about 890,000 distinct CDR3 sequences, with less than 40% occurring once and the leading ten covering roughly 13%. For these TCRs, the target antigens are not known. Sequencing was performed on cultured CD8+ T cells from PBMCs, taken from culture after CMV antigen stimulation. These receptors originate from a human donor in good health (CMV status not recorded). Some clones in this sample may be carry-over from other donors' samples. Both conserved end residues are part of each CDR3. A D gene is named only where the DNA matches it firmly. Clone sizes are given selectively: once, few, many, or a class where the clone is expanded.

V gene	CDR3 length	J gene	D gene	clone size	CDR3 DNA	CDR3 protein
TRBV7-9	16	TRBJ2-2	.	few	TGTGCCAGCAGCCTTTCTTTCAGCCTGAACACCGGGGAGCTGTTTTTT	CASSLSFSLNTGELFF
TRBV6-5	15	TRBJ2-2	.	few	TGTGCCAGCAGTTACTCGGAGGGGAACACCGGGGAGCTGTTTTTT	CASSYSEGNTGELFF
TRBV7-8	16	TRBJ1-4	.	many	TGTGCCAGCAGCCCAATTCCCGGGGCGATTCGGGAAAAACTGTTTTTT	CASSPIPGAIREKLFF
TRBV18	16	TRBJ1-6	TRBD1	few	TGTGCCAGCTCAACTACGGACAGGGGCCCTAATTCACCCCTCCACTTT	CASSTTDRGPNSPLHF
TRBV18	18	TRBJ2-2	.	.	TGTGCCAGCTCACCTGATGAAGGACAGTTTTGGGGCACCGGGGAGCTGTTTTTT	CASSPDEGQFWGTGELFF
TRBV6-4	16	TRBJ1-5	TRBD1	.	TGTGCCAGCAGTGAGGCCGGGACAGGGGACGGTCAGCCCCAGCATTTT	CASSEAGTGDGQPQHF
TRBV10-2	15	TRBJ1-1	.	few	TGCGCCAGCAGTGAGTCGCTCGGGGCGAGGACTGAAGCTTTCTTT	CASSESLGARTEAFF
TRBV6-5	15	TRBJ2-7	.	few	TGTGCCAGCAGTTACGCGACGGGGGTTCTCTACGAGCAGTACTTC	CASSYATGVLYEQYF
TRBV6-6	14	TRBJ2-3	.	few	TGTGCCAGCAGGACGGGACCGTACACAGATACGCAGTATTTT	CASRTGPYTDTQYF
TRBV7-6	14	TRBJ2-1	TRBD2	few	TGTGCCAGCAGCCCAGGACTAGCGGGGGCCGGGAGGTTCTTC	CASSPGLAGAGRFF
TRBV7-9	14	TRBJ2-1	.	few	TGTGCCAGCACGCAGGATATATCTTGGAATGAGCAGTTCTTC	CASTQDISWNEQFF
TRBV6-5	18	TRBJ1-4	.	.	TGTGCCAGCAGTTACTCGATTAGCGGATACTCGTCTAATGAAAAACTGTTTTTT	CASSYSISGYSSNEKLFF